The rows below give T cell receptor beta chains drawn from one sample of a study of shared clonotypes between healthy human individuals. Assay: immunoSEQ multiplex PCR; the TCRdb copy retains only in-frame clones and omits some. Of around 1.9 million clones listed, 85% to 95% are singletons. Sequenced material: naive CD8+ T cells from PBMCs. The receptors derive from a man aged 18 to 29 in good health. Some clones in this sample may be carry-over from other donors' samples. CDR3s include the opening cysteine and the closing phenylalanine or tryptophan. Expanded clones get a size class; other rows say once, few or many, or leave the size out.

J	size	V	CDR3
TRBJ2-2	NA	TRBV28	CASIGRSPGELFF
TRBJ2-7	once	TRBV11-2	CASSLAGGSYEQYF
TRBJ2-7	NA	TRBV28	CASSPGTVDYEQYF
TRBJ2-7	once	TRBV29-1	CSVDGQGESYEQYF
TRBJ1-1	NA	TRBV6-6	CASTHPGGRRNTEAFF
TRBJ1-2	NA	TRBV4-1	CASSQGAGALANYGYTF
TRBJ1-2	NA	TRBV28	CASSSDFVVSVDIDGYTF
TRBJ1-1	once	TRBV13	CASSFFRVSEAFF
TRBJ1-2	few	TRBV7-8	CASSPEFSYGYTF
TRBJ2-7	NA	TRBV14	CASSQGLRDSDEQYF
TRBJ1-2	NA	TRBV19	CASSMPQPYGYTF
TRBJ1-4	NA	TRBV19	CASSIDYEKLFF
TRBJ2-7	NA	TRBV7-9	CALHPAPKTYEQYF
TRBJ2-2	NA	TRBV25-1	CASSGHRNTGELFF
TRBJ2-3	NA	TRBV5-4	CASSRGAASTDTQYF
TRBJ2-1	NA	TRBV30	CAWSVGAGPPEQFF
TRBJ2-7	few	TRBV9	CASSVRDRGYEQYF
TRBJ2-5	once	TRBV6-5	CASSYYPERVKETQYF
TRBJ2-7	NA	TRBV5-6	CASSLGSGSFYEQYF
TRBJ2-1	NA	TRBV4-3	CASSPRAGGPSSYNEQFF
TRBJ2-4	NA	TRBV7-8	CASSPPFIQNPTQAAKNIQYF
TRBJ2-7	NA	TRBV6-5	CASSYAGISYEQYF
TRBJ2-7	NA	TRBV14	CASSQDATGRPYEQYF
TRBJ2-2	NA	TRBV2	CASSELLAVYTGELFF
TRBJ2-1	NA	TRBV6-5	CASSSGTGLGYNEQFF
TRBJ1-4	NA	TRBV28	CASSLRTLPEKLFF
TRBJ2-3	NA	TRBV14	CASSQDAGGPTDTQYF
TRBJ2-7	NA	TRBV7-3	CASSSTGGGYEQYF
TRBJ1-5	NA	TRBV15	CATSIGAMGYQPQHF
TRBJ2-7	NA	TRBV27	CASSLNPVQASYEQYF
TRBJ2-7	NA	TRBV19	CASSIGTGSSYEQYF
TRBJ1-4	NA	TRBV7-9	CASSLRDINEKLFF
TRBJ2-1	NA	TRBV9	CASSPGGAVQGNEQFF
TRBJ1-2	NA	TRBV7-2	CASSWGAGNYGYTF
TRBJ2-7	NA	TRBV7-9	CASSSGISIYEQYF
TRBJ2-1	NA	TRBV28	CASSLSSDRGRHEQFF